The source of this T cell receptor (beta chain) is a study of T cell changes during pregnancy in multiple sclerosis. V was cut by 1 base and J by 0 bases, with 8 bases left in between. The CDR3 is made up of 15 amino acids. Germline V gene sequence: CDR1 LNHDA, CDR2 SQIVND (reference sequence). Repertoires were generated with immunoSEQ multiplex PCR, while TCRdb's copy carries only in-frame clones and drops some. The sample holds about 38,000 clones, 80% to 95% seen once. V and J are TRBV19 and TRBJ2-3; the D is unclear. This receptor was identified in a female donor in good health, enrolled as a control in a pregnancy study. Here the sequenced sample was CD4+ T cells from peripheral blood mononuclear cells, taken after pregnancy. CDR3 protein: CASSIGEPSTDTQYF. The CDR3 DNA reads TGTGCCAGTAGTATAGGAGAGCCAAGCACAGATACGCAGTATTTT. The full variable domain, completed using reference TRBV19 and TRBJ2-3, is DGGITQSPKYLFRKEGQNVTLSCEQNLNHDAMYWYRQDPGQGLRLIYYSQIVNDFQKGDIAEGYSVSREKKESFPLTVTSAQKNPTAFYLCASSIGEPSTDTQYFGPGTRLTVL.